This entry features one TCR beta chain sequence. The second PCR ran about 6 to 11 cycles with a sample-barcoded 5' primer and J-beta primers. CDR3-containing paired-end reads numbered at least 2.5 million in each sample. One entry per CDR3 protein, called by TCRdb with MiXCR from the 5' RACE reads. The sample contains 1.5 million or so distinct CDR3 sequences, about 43% of which appear only once. The sample comes from a study of blood T cells in healthy people across ages. Germline-derived CDR1 and CDR2 are DFQATT and SNEGSKA (reference sequence). V was shortened by 0 bases and J by 6 bases, with 9 bases between the two germline ends. The CDR3 runs to 14 residues.

This TCR came from a woman aged 18-29 years in good health. The J gene is TRBJ1-6, the V gene TRBV20-1; D possibly corresponds to TRBD1 (5 bases). The sample taken for sequencing was blood. CDR3 coding DNA: TGCAGTGCTAGAGACCCAGGGAGTAATTCACCCCTCCACTTT. Encoded protein: CSARDPGSNSPLHF.